This T cell receptor (beta chain) is from a study of CD8 T cells in ankylosing spondylitis. The study's findings and limits: In synovial fluid and blood from reactive arthritis, some motif variants were previously reported.

Trimming removed 0 bases from V and 4 bases from J, with 10 bases in between. CDR3 length equals 15 residues. Germline lookup yields CDR1 LGHNA and CDR2 YSLEER. This clonotype was picked up many times. Its target is not known. TCRdb redid the calling of the 5' RACE reads with MiXCR, one entry per CDR3 protein. Here the sample spans about 140,000 distinct CDR3 sequences, about 7.3% being singletons. V and J are TRBV4-3 and TRBJ2-1, with D perhaps TRBD2 (6 bases). The sequenced sample was blood, either unsorted or a sorted T cell fraction (not recorded which). The sequence was obtained from a female donor with ankylosing spondylitis or in good health (not recorded which). The CDR3 loop is CASSQDGTEYNEQFF. The CDR3, as DNA: TGCGCCAGCAGCCAAGACGGGACTGAGTACAATGAGCAGTTCTTC.